The present T cell receptor (beta chain) was sequenced within a study of blood T cell repertoires in COVID-19. Authors' processing steps: Reference gene primer amplification in the assay estimated nucleated cell counts. This table comes from immunoSEQ multiplex PCR, and its TCRdb copy is limited to in-frame clones, with some not included. D and trimming come from the DNA, and the V and J calls and clone size come from that table. Of around 150,000 clones listed, less than 90% are singletons. The receptor was derived from a human donor with COVID-19, enrolled during active disease. The donor label of this sample is uncertain. The material sequenced was peripheral blood.

CDR3 bases: TGTGCCAGTATGGACAGTCTCTTTGGCTACACCTTC. Amino acid sequence: CASMDSLFGYTF. This chain uses TRBV19 with TRBJ1-2, with D possibly TRBD1 on 6 matching bases. CDR1 and CDR2 from the germline V gene are LNHDA and SQIVND (reference sequence). V was shortened by 7 bases and J by 7 bases, with 13 bases between the two germline ends. There are 12 residues in the CDR3.